This T cell receptor beta chain was recorded in a study of blood T cell repertoires in COVID-19. Trimming cost V 6 bases and J 5 bases; bases outside gene matches: 6. The germline gives CDR1 LNHNV, CDR2 YYDKDF (reference sequence). The CDR3 loop spans 14 amino acids. The method was immunoSEQ multiplex PCR; TCRdb's version includes in-frame clones alone and lacks a portion of them. In the table there are about 210,000 clones, 80% of which are singletons. This TCR derives from a human donor in a cohort sampled during active COVID-19. The sample comprised peripheral blood. This chain links TRBV15 with TRBJ2-3, with 9 nucleotides matching TRBD2. CDR3 DNA sequence: TGTGCCACCAGTCCGGGACTAGCTGAAGATACGCAGTATTTT. Translation: CATSPGLAEDTQYF.